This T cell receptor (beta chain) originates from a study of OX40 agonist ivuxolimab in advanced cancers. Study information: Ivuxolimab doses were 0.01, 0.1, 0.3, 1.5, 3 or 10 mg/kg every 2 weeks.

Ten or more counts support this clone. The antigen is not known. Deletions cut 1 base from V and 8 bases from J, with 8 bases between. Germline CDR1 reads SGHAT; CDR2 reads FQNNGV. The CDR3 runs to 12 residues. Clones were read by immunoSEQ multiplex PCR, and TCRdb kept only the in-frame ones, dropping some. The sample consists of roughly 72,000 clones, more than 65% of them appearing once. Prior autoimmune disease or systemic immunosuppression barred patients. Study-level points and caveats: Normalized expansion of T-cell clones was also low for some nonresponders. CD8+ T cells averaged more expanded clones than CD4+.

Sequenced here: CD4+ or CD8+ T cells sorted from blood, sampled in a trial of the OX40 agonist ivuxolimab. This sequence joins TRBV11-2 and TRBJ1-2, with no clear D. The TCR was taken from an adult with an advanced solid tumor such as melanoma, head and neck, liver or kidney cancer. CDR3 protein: CASSLVKVGYTF. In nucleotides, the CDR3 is TGTGCCAGCAGCTTAGTCAAGGTCGGCTACACCTTC.